The clone carrying this T cell receptor (beta chain) has a handful of counts. This sample is drawn from a study of lymphopenia after photon versus proton radiotherapy. The CDR3 runs 15 residues. The V end lost 3 bases, the J end lost 8 bases, and 16 bases lay between the germline ends. Germline CDR1 reads MNHEY; CDR2 reads SVGAGI. Clones were read by immunoSEQ multiplex PCR, and TCRdb kept only the in-frame ones, dropping some. Of 150,000 to 200,000 clones in the sample, roughly nine tenths are singletons; the top ten hold roughly 4.7%. This chain connects TRBV6-5 to TRBJ1-4; tentative D call: TRBD1 (5 bases). The receptor comes from a man in his fifties or sixties with gastric cancer. Sequencing used peripheral blood, obtained from a patient treated with photon-based radiotherapy. CDR3 in amino acids: CASSYATAGREKLFF. The CDR3 coding sequence is TGTGCCAGCAGTTATGCGACAGCGGGACGGGAAAAACTGTTTTTT.